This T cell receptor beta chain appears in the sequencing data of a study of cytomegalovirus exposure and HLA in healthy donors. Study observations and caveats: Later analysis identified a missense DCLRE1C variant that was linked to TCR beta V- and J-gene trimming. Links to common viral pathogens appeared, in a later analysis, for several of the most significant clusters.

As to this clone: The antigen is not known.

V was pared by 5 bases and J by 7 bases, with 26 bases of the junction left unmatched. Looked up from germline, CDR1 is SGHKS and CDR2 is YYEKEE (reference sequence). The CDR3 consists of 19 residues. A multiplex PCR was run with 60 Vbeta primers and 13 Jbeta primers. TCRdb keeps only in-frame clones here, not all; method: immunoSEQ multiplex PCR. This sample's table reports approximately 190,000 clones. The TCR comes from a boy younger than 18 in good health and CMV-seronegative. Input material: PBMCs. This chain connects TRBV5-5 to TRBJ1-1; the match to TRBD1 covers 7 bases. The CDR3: CASRYRAAGTANNMYEAFF. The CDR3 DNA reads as TGTGCCAGCAGATACAGAGCGGCCGGGACAGCTAACAACATGTATGAAGCTTTCTTT.